The 8 T cell receptor beta chains below come from one sample, sequenced in a study of radiotherapy plus CTLA-4 blockade in lung cancer. Clones were read by immunoSEQ multiplex PCR, and TCRdb kept only the in-frame ones, dropping some. The table shows 70,000 to 85,000 clones, with 70% to 80% occurring only once. The input for sequencing was peripheral blood, taken from a patient treated with radiotherapy plus ipilimumab. These TCRs come from a human donor with non-small cell lung cancer whose response to radiotherapy plus ipilimumab could not be evaluated.

The count of this clone is one. The chain uses TRBV4-2 and TRBJ2-2; unclear D gene. Germline values: CDR1 LGHNA, CDR2 YNFKEQ. The CDR3 is 14 amino acids. Trimming took off 5 bases at V and 3 bases at J, with 10 bases between the two ends. CDR3 nucleotides: TGTGCCAGCAGCTTGCGGCCCCACACCGGGGAGCTGTTTTTT. Its protein is CASSLRPHTGELFF.

The chain combines TRBV28 with TRBJ2-7; D remains ambiguous. The germline V and J ends were trimmed by 4 bases and 4 bases, with 8 bases remaining between them. The CDR3 consists of 12 residues. CDR1 is MDHEN and CDR2 is SYDVKM in the germline V gene. CDR3 protein: CASSSTDYEQYF. The CDR3 DNA is TGTGCCAGCAGTTCAACAGATTACGAGCAGTACTTC.

CDR3 DNA: TGTGCCAGCAGTAGAGCGGCAGACAATGAGCAGTTCTTC. This translates into CASSRAADNEQFF. The J gene is TRBJ2-1, the V gene TRBV2; TRBD2 might be the D (5 bases). Germline CDR1 is SNHLY and CDR2 is FYNNEI. Trimming removed 5 bases at V and 5 bases at J, with 10 bases between. The CDR3 is 13 residues long. Filled out from reference TRBV2 and TRBJ2-1, the complete variable domain reads EPEVTQTPSHQVTQMGQEVILRCVPISNHLYFYWYRQILGQKVEFLVSFYNNEISEKSEIFDDQFSVERPDGSNFTLKIRSTKLEDSAMYFCASSRAADNEQFFGPGTRLTVL.

This sequence joins TRBV5-6 and TRBJ2-7; a weak D match, TRBD1 (6 bases). In germline, CDR1 is SGHDT, CDR2 YYEEEE. Trimming cost V 5 bases and J 7 bases, with 28 bases left between them. The CDR3 has 17 residues. The CDR3 nucleotides read TGTGCCAGCAGTTATTTTCAAGGCGAGGGGGTGCCGGGTGAGCAGTACTTC. This sequence encodes CASSYFQGEGVPGEQYF.

This clone appeared a single time. This chain joins TRBV5-8 and TRBJ1-5; TRBD1 aligns across 9 bases. The CDR3 sequence is 15 residues long. The germline V gene has CDR1 SGHTS and CDR2 YDEGEE. The ends lost 4 bases at V and 3 bases at J; junction bases unmatched: 5. CDR3 sequence (DNA): TGTGCCAGCAGCCCGGGGACAGGGCTCAATCAGCCCCAGCATTTT. As protein: CASSPGTGLNQPQHF.

The chain is built from TRBV7-9 and TRBJ2-3, with no clear D. V lost 4 bases and J 10 bases, leaving 9 bases between the germline ends. The CDR3 extends over 11 amino acids. From germline, CDR1 is SEHNR and CDR2 FQNEAQ (reference sequence). The CDR3 DNA follows: TGTGCCAGCAGCTCGGCCGGGTCGCAGTATTTT. It yields the protein CASSSAGSQYF.

The chain is built from TRBV4-2 and TRBJ1-4; 7 bases align to TRBD1. Germline assignment: CDR1 LGHNA and CDR2 YNFKEQ. V lost 3 bases to trimming and J lost 3 bases; unmatched junction nucleotides: 10. The CDR3 consists of 17 residues. The CDR3 bases are TGTGCCAGCAGCCATTACCCTGCAGGGGGAGCTAATGAAAAACTGTTTTTT. Translating it yields CASSHYPAGGANEKLFF.

For the CDR3, the DNA is TGTGCCAGCAGCTTAGACGGGACAGGGAGTTACGAGCAGTACTTC. Translation: CASSLDGTGSYEQYF. The chain recombines TRBV11-2 with TRBJ2-7, with 9 bases lining up with TRBD1. CDR3 length: 15 amino acids. V lost 0 bases, J lost 4 bases, and 4 bases stayed unmatched. Germline V lookup: CDR1 SGHAT, CDR2 FQNNGV.